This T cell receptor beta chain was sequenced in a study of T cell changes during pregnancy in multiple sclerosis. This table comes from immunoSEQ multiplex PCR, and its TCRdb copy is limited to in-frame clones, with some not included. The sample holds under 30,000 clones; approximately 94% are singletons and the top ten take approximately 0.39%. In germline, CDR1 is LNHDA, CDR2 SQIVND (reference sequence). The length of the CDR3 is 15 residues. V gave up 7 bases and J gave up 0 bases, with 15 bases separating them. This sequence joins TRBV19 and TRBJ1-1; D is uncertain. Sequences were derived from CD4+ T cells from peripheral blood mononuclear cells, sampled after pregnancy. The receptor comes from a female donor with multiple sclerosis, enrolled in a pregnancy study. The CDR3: CASIGFGFMNTEAFF. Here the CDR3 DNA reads TGTGCCAGTATTGGGTTCGGGTTTATGAACACTGAAGCTTTCTTT.